Below, one TCR beta chain is given with its context. Via MiXCR, TCRdb re-called the RT-PCR reads, giving one row per CDR3 protein. The repertoire holds fewer than 800,000 distinct CDR3 sequences, approximately 15% seen once, with roughly 3.6% in the top ten. Per the germline V gene, CDR1 is SGHAT and CDR2 is FQNNGV. The CDR3 runs 14 residues. V was trimmed by 5 bases and J by 8 bases, leaving 16 bases between them. J is TRBJ2-1 and V is TRBV11-2; D may be TRBD1 (5 bases). The receptor comes from a female donor in good health, serving as a healthy control. Sequencing used memory CD4+ T cells from blood. CDR3 in DNA: TGTGCCAGCAGCCCCTGGGCAGCACAGGATGAGCAGTTCTTC. Its protein product is CASSPWAAQDEQFF.